The entry that follows covers one TCR beta chain sequence. Its antigen is as yet unknown. Sequencing was performed with immunoSEQ multiplex PCR; in TCRdb, only in-frame clones are kept and a portion is missing. The sample lists about 82,000 clones; 70% to 90% were seen once. This entry belongs to a study of T cell responses to AZD1222 COVID-19 vaccine. Study results and limitations: Targeting of unmutated variant regions was reportedly seen in nearly half of spike-specific TCRs.

The CDR3 has 15 residues. Trimming shortened V by 8 bases and J by 0 bases, and 11 bases separated the two germline ends. CDR1 and CDR2 (germline): ENHRY, SYGVKD. The chain employs TRBV10-3 and TRBJ1-6; a weak D match, TRBD1 (5 bases). The specimen was peripheral blood, collected on day 0 of AZD1222 vaccination. This clonotype was sampled from an adult in good health. The CDR3 nucleotides are TGTGCCATCCAGGACACCGGCTCCTATAATTCACCCCTCCACTTT. Translation gives CAIQDTGSYNSPLHF.